This TCR beta chain was sequenced for a study of cytomegalovirus exposure and HLA in healthy donors. 60 Vbeta and 13 Jbeta primers were used in PCR. The repertoire was sequenced with immunoSEQ multiplex PCR; TCRdb's copy has only in-frame clones and lacks some. The table has approximately 86,000 clones, over 70% seen once. Overall study findings and caveats: In an earlier analysis, productive rearrangement rates for most beta V segments clustered near 87% or 30%. Later analysis showed TCR association rates varying by HLA locus, highest for DRB1 and lowest for HLA-C. HLA restriction was apparent for most CMV-associated TCR beta chains in a later analysis.

On this clone itself: What it binds is not known.

This TCR derives from a man in his sixties in good health and CMV-seronegative. The source material was PBMCs.

DNA of the CDR3: TGCGCCAGCAAGGGGTTGACGGGAGCTCAAGAGACCCAGTACTTC. Translation gives CASKGLTGAQETQYF. The chain recombines TRBV5-1 with TRBJ2-5; the D gene is possibly TRBD2 (6 bases). The CDR3 loop spans 15 amino acids. Trimming left V 6 bases short and J 2 bases short, with 17 bases between. Germline V gene lookup returns CDR1 SGHRS and CDR2 YFSETQ.